Sequencing of this T cell receptor beta chain was carried out in a study of T-cell memory formation after mild COVID-19. Findings and caveats of the study: CD4+ contracting clones were mainly CM and EM; CD8+ ones, EMRA. Among clones peaking at day 37 in the second wave, SARS-CoV-2 specificity remained unconfirmed. Later expanders leaned CD4+, whereas day 15 to 85 contracting clones were balanced CD4/CD8.

The V gene's germline CDR1 is KGHDR and CDR2 SFDVKD. The CDR3 has 15 residues. V lost 2 bases, J lost 5 bases, and 13 bases lay in between. 5'RACE, which relied on constant-segment primers, yielded TCR alpha and TCR beta cDNA libraries carrying sample barcodes and UMIs. A single record per CDR3 protein comes from TCRdb applying MiXCR to the 5' RACE reads. The sample yields 130,000 to 150,000 distinct CDR3 sequences, roughly 21% seen once. This clonotype was found a few times. What it recognizes is unknown. The chain recombines TRBV24-1 with TRBJ2-3; D may match TRBD1 or TRBD2 (5 bases each). The sequence was collected from an adult woman who had mild COVID-19 (a few samples of this study predate the infection). Cell type and time point are not known. Sequencing was performed on PBMCs or a T cell subset sorted from them (not recorded which). The CDR3 coding sequence is TGTGCCACCAGTGATTCCCACACTGGGGGAGATACGCAGTATTTT. It codes for CATSDSHTGGDTQYF.